This T cell receptor (beta chain) was recovered during a study of T cells in Graves' hyperthyroidism and ophthalmopathy. Study-wide points: In validation, the model predicted ophthalmopathy. These predictions came a median roughly six months before onset. In the analysis, a 13 V-J model separated ophthalmopathy from stable hyperthyroidism.

Hyperthyroidism in the patients, aged 18 to 65, was newly diagnosed and under 2 months in duration. RNA transcripts provided the source from which TCR beta CDR3 regions were amplified. The HTBI primer set was used in a first-round RT-PCR of the TCR CDR3. TCRdb processed the multiplex PCR reads anew with MiXCR; each CDR3 protein has one entry. The data contain approximately 610,000 distinct CDR3 sequences, roughly 17% of them singletons. This clonotype showed up many times. Antigen specificity is unknown. V trimming: 7 bases; J trimming: 5 bases; junction bases outside the gene matches: 16. CDR1 is MNHNS and CDR2 is SASEGT in the germline V gene. The CDR3 consists of 17 residues.

The source is a young woman with Graves' hyperthyroidism. This chain uses TRBV6-1 with TRBJ2-2; the match to TRBD2 covers 7 bases. Material: blood. The CDR3 nucleotides read TGTGCCAGCACCCGGGTGGGAGGGGTCGCGGGAACCGGGGAGCTGTTTTTT. Translated: CASTRVGGVAGTGELFF.